The T cell receptor beta chain under discussion was sequenced for a study of T-cell reconstitution after alpha-beta-depleted transplantation in children. The TCRbeta library incorporated unique molecular identifiers. TCRdb re-called the PCR reads with MiXCR, one entry per CDR3 protein. This sample has hundreds of thousands of distinct CDR3 sequences; around 12% occur once, and the top ten carry roughly 0.77%. Whole-study results and caveats: There were some patients whose high TCRbeta diversity at day 60 came from surviving recipient T cells and thymic progenitors. Several hundred expanded graft clones reportedly supplied alpha-beta T cells about two months after transplant.

Ten or more counts support this clonotype. Its antigen is as yet unknown. V lost 1 base, J lost 4 bases, and 5 bases stayed unmatched. CDR3 size: 15 residues. The germline gives CDR1 SEHNR, CDR2 FQNEAQ (reference sequence). V usage is TRBV7-9 and J usage is TRBJ1-2, with TRBD1 matching over 8 bases. The specimen comprised PBMCs, sampled before TCRalphabeta/CD19-depleted stem cell transplant. This TCR was recovered from a girl aged 2-10 years with congenital amegakaryocytic thrombocytopenia, due to receive a stem cell transplant. The CDR3 region has the DNA TGTGCCAGCAGCTTAGAGGGACAGGCCTTCTATGGCTACACCTTC. This codes for CASSLEGQAFYGYTF.